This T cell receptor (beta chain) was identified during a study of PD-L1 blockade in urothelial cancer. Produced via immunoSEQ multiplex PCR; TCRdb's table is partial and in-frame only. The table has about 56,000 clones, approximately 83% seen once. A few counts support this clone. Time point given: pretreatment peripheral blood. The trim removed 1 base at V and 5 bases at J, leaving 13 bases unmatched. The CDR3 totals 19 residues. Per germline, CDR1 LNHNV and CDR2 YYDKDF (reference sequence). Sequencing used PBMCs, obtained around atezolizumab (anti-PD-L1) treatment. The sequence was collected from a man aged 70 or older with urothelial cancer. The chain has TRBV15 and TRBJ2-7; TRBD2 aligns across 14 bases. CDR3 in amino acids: CATSRAGTSGSKRLDEQYF. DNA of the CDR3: TGTGCCACCAGCAGAGCCGGGACTAGCGGGAGTAAACGTCTGGACGAGCAGTACTTC. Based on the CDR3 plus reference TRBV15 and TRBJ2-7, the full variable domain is DAMVIQNPRYQVTQFGKPVTLSCSQTLNHNVMYWYQQKSSQAPKLLFHYYDKDFNNEADTPDNFQSRRPNTSFCFLDIRSPGLGDTAMYLCATSRAGTSGSKRLDEQYFGPGTRLTVT.